This TCR beta chain came from a study of blood T cell repertoires in COVID-19. As for the study in general: PBMCs, B-cell-depleted T cells, or T cells provided the cDNA or gDNA that made up the material.

In germline, CDR1 is LGHDT, CDR2 YNNKEL (reference sequence). The CDR3 runs 11 residues. Trimming cost V 4 bases and J 6 bases, with 5 bases left between them. Sequencing used immunoSEQ multiplex PCR; TCRdb keeps in-frame clones, though not all of them. The top ten hold around 12% of the sample, which has 280,000 or so clones, approximately 91% seen once. The TCR comes from a woman aged 55-70 years with acute or convalescent COVID-19. The chain joins TRBV3-1 (or the pseudogene TRBV3-2) to TRBJ2-3; D is unresolved. The sequenced sample was peripheral blood. The CDR3 DNA follows: TGTGCCAGCAGCCTGCGCGATACGCAGTATTTT. This translates into CASSLRDTQYF.